This passage covers 8 T cell receptor beta chains from one sample sequenced in a study of T cells in Graves' hyperthyroidism and ophthalmopathy. Authors of the study amplified TCR beta CDR3 regions from RNA transcripts. HTBI primers were used for first-round RT-PCR of the TCR CDR3. TCRdb ran MiXCR on the multiplex PCR reads and lists one entry per CDR3 protein. The top ten hold around 12% of the sample, which has 45,000 to 60,000 distinct CDR3 sequences, around 48% seen once. Input material: blood. These receptors all stem from a woman aged 25 to 39 with Graves' ophthalmopathy.

This clonotype was recorded many times. This chain links TRBV20-1 with TRBJ1-4; 7 nucleotides agree with TRBD1. CDR3 length equals 13 residues. With V trimmed by 6 bases and J by 6 bases, 7 bases remained unmatched. The germline V gene has CDR1 DFQATT and CDR2 SNEGSKA (reference sequence). Here the CDR3 DNA reads TGCAGTGCCGTACAGGGGTGGGATGAAAAACTGTTTTTT. It is translated as CSAVQGWDEKLFF.

This clonotype was seen at least ten times. CDR3 protein: CASSLWGGQASPLHF. In DNA, the CDR3 is TGCGCCAGCAGCTTGTGGGGGGGCCAGGCTTCACCCCTCCACTTT. The rearrangement links TRBV5-1 to TRBJ1-6; D may be TRBD1 (6 bases). This CDR3 region has 15 residues. CDR1 is SGHRS and CDR2 is YFSETQ in the germline V gene. V shed 1 base and J shed 9 bases, with 14 bases lying between them. Variable domain in full (rest from reference TRBV5-1 and TRBJ1-6): KAGVTQTPRYLIKTRGQQVTLSCSPISGHRSVSWYQQTPGQGLQFLFEYFSETQRNKGNFPGRFSGRQFSNSRSEMNVSTLELGDSALYLCASSLWGGQASPLHFGNGTRLTVT.

CDR3 in DNA: TGTGCCAGCAGCACAGGGACTAGCGGGAGGGGAGCTTTCTTT. It yields the protein CASSTGTSGRGAFF. The chain is built from TRBV7-9 and TRBJ1-1, with a possible D match to TRBD1 (6 bases). The CDR3 spans 14 residues. CDR1 is SEHNR, CDR2 FQNEAQ, per germline (reference sequence). V lost 5 bases to trimming and J lost 10 bases, with 20 bases between them.

This chain connects TRBV24-1 to TRBJ2-1; 11 positions match TRBD2. The ends lost 5 bases at V and 7 bases at J; junction bases unmatched: 12. The germline V gene has CDR1 KGHDR and CDR2 SFDVKD. CDR3 size: 17 residues. As DNA, the CDR3 is TGTGCCACCAGTGCTAGACGGTTAGCGGGAGGGCTAAATGAGCAGTTCTTC. Translation gives CATSARRLAGGLNEQFF.

V is TRBV2 and J is TRBJ2-5; 12 nucleotides match TRBD2. V trimming: 6 bases; J trimming: 9 bases; junction bases outside the gene matches: 5. Per the germline V gene, CDR1 is SNHLY and CDR2 is FYNNEI. The CDR3 length is 13 residues. CDR3 in amino acids: CASRNPSGRAQYF. CDR3 coding DNA: TGTGCCAGCAGGAACCCTAGCGGGAGGGCCCAGTACTTC.

This clonotype was seen ten or more times. The chain links TRBV7-6 to TRBJ1-5; possibly TRBD1 for D (6 bases). Germline-derived CDR1 and CDR2 are SGHVS and FNYEAQ. CDR3 length equals 15 residues. V was shortened by 3 bases and J by 3 bases, with 12 bases between the two germline ends. CDR3 loop: CASSLSGASNQPQHF. The CDR3, as DNA: TGTGCCAGCAGCTTGTCAGGGGCTTCCAATCAGCCCCAGCATTTT.

There are many counts of this clonotype. The chain joins TRBV20-1 to TRBJ1-5; the D gene is possibly TRBD1 (6 bases). This CDR3 has 12 amino acids. The V end was cut by 6 bases, the J end by 6 bases, with 12 bases between. CDR1 and CDR2 from the germline V gene are DFQATT and SNEGSKA (reference sequence). CDR3 loop: CSAVRGSQPQHF. CDR3 DNA sequence: TGCAGTGCGGTAAGGGGGTCTCAGCCCCAGCATTTT.

The rearrangement joins TRBV24-1 to TRBJ2-7; tentatively, D is TRBD1 or TRBD2 (5 bases each). Germline assignment: CDR1 KGHDR and CDR2 SFDVKD. This CDR3 region has 15 residues. The V gene lost 0 bases and the J gene lost 2 bases, with 10 bases spanning the gap. The CDR3 coding sequence is TGTGCCACCAGTGATTTGAGTTGGGGGACCTACGAGCAGTACTTC. This gives the protein CATSDLSWGTYEQYF.